The 15 T cell receptor beta chains below all came from one sample that was sequenced in a study of CD8 T cell repertoires and HIV-1 epitope variants (dated by TCRdb to the early 2020s). Libraries were built with the immunoSEQ multiplex PCR assay. Here the immuneACCESS table is served through TCRdb, limited to in-frame sequences with V and J called. Missing clones are a known gap in these copies; in checked studies unresolved V genes cover under half, and the rest lacks a known reason. This sample lists under 100,000 clones; 70% to 75% were detected once. The top ten hold around 25% of the sample. Material for sequencing was uncultured baseline CD8+ T cells from peripheral blood mononuclear cells (PBMCs). These receptors all stem from a male donor with HIV.

Only a few counts were recorded for this clone. This rearrangement joins TRBV21-1 to TRBJ1-2; no DNA check was done on the table's D call, TRBD1. TRBV21-1 is an annotated pseudogene. The CDR3 covers 16 residues. CDR3 protein: CASSKADRAPSYGYTF. In DNA form, the CDR3 reads TGTGCCAGCAGCAAAGCAGACAGGGCCCCTTCGTATGGCTACACCTTC.

The chain carries TRBV7-9 and TRBJ2-7; D is uncertain. Deletions cut 1 base from V and 4 bases from J, with 11 bases between. The germline gives CDR1 SEHNR, CDR2 FQNEAQ (reference sequence). The CDR3 contains 14 residues. CDR3 in amino acids: CASSLVSLAYEQYF. In nucleotides, the CDR3 is TGTGCCAGCAGCTTAGTTTCCCTGGCGTACGAGCAGTACTTC.

The chain couples TRBV5-1 to TRBJ2-1, with 7 bases that match TRBD1. CDR1 and CDR2 from the germline V gene are SGHRS and YFSETQ. Trimming took 7 bases from V and 10 from J; bases not matched to a gene: 20. The CDR3 runs 16 residues. The CDR3: CASGLGPNLQGNEQFF. In DNA form, the CDR3 reads TGCGCCAGCGGGCTTGGCCCTAACCTACAGGGGAACGAGCAGTTCTTC. The whole variable domain, filled in from reference TRBV5-1 and TRBJ2-1, reads KAGVTQTPRYLIKTRGQQVTLSCSPISGHRSVSWYQQTPGQGLQFLFEYFSETQRNKGNFPGRFSGRQFSNSRSEMNVSTLELGDSALYLCASGLGPNLQGNEQFFGPGTRLTVL.

The J gene is TRBJ1-5, the V gene TRBV2, with no clear D. Germline CDR1 SNHLY, CDR2 FYNNEI. The CDR3 totals 12 residues. V lost 7 bases and J lost 2, with 6 bases in between. CDR3 in amino acids: CASMEGNQPQHF. The CDR3 nucleotides are TGTGCCAGCATGGAGGGCAATCAGCCCCAGCATTTT.

This clone was seen more than once but under ten times. This chain links TRBV12-5 with TRBJ2-1; 7 nucleotides match TRBD1. The germline V gene encodes CDR1 LGHNT and CDR2 FRNRAP. The junction had 4 bases not matched to a gene; V was cut back by 8 bases and J by 3 bases. This CDR3 spans 13 amino acids. The CDR3 is CASMQGDYNEQFF. The CDR3 nucleotides are TGTGCTAGTATGCAGGGGGACTACAATGAGCAGTTCTTC.

A single count supports this clone. J is TRBJ1-5 and V is TRBV19; 7 bases are a match to TRBD1. CDR1 LNHDA and CDR2 SQIVND come from the germline V gene (reference sequence). This CDR3 is built from 14 residues. The junction had 1 base not matched to a gene; V was cut back by 3 bases and J by 2 bases. The CDR3 sequence: CASSIGQGNQPQHF. The CDR3 nucleotides are TGTGCCAGTAGTATTGGACAGGGCAATCAGCCCCAGCATTTT.

The V gene is TRBV18, the J gene TRBJ2-5; the D is unclear. CDR3 length: 13 amino acids. Germline CDR1 reads KGHSH; CDR2 reads LQKENI. Trimming shortened V by 0 bases and J by 5 bases, and 7 bases separated the two germline ends. The CDR3 sequence: CASSPPVGETQYF. The CDR3 bases are TGTGCCAGCTCACCACCCGTTGGGGAGACCCAGTACTTC.

In its sample, this clone was seen many times. V and J are TRBV29-1 and TRBJ1-2; D gene unclear. Germline lookup yields CDR1 SQVTM and CDR2 ANQGSEA. The CDR3 sequence is 11 residues long. V was clipped by 5 bases and J by 3 bases, with 7 bases between them. The CDR3 DNA follows: TGCAGCGTTCAGGAAGACTATGGCTACACCTTC. This translates into CSVQEDYGYTF.

The chain links TRBV19 to TRBJ1-1; D might be TRBD1 (5 bases). This CDR3 is built from 14 residues. Germline CDR1 LNHDA, CDR2 SQIVND (reference sequence). Trimming shortened V by 3 bases and J by 1 base, and 9 bases separated the two germline ends. CDR3 amino acids: CASSMRDRNTEAFF. The CDR3 region has the DNA TGTGCCAGTAGTATGCGAGACAGGAACACTGAAGCTTTCTTT.

In its sample, this clone was seen a few times. The chain carries TRBV5-6 and TRBJ2-5; D may match TRBD1 or TRBD2 (5 bases each). Between the trimmed V and J ends, which lost 4 bases and 5 bases, there was a span of 12 bases. This CDR3 is 13 amino acids long. Per the germline V gene, CDR1 is SGHDT and CDR2 is YYEEEE. The DNA for the CDR3 is TGTGCCAGCAGCCTGGGACCATGGGAGACCCAGTACTTC. Amino acid sequence: CASSLGPWETQYF.

The gene calls are TRBV5-3 and TRBJ1-5, with a weak D call TRBD1 (6 bases). TRBV5-3 is an open reading frame whose function is uncertain. The CDR3 runs 11 residues. Trimming took off 5 bases at V and 9 bases at J, with 9 bases between the two ends. In DNA form, the CDR3 reads TGTGCCAGAAGTGGGGGCGCGCCCCAGCATTTT. It codes for CARSGGAPQHF.

The chain couples TRBV4-3 to TRBJ2-1; D unresolved. Germline V gives CDR1 LGHNA, CDR2 YSLEER. The CDR3 is 14 amino acids. V shed 1 base and J shed 5 bases, with 9 bases lying between them. CDR3 loop: CASSQVATDNEQFF. DNA of the CDR3: TGCGCCAGCAGCCAAGTAGCCACGGACAATGAGCAGTTCTTC.

V and J are TRBV5-4 and TRBJ2-7; TRBD1 matches 10 bases. V was clipped by 5 bases and J by 4 bases; unmatched bases: 6. The CDR3 has 14 residues. From germline, CDR1 is SGHNT and CDR2 YYREEE (reference sequence). CDR3 DNA: TGTGCCAGCAGTTTCGGACAGGGGGAGTACGAGCAGTACTTC. Translated, it gives CASSFGQGEYEQYF.

The chain recombines TRBV6-6 with TRBJ2-7, with 10 nucleotides matching TRBD2. The CDR3 contains 15 residues. Trimming took 6 bases from V and 3 from J; bases not matched to a gene: 8. Looked up from germline, CDR1 is MNHNY and CDR2 is SVGAGI (reference sequence). CDR3 coding DNA: TGTGCCAGCAGGAAAAAGCGGGAGGGGGGCTACGAGCAGTACTTC. It encodes CASRKKREGGYEQYF.

This clone occurred a few times. The chain uses TRBV6-1 and TRBJ2-2; TRBD2 matches at 10 bases. The CDR3 runs 20 residues. Germline CDR1 and CDR2: MNHNS and SASEGT. J gave up 8 bases and V 0 bases, and 18 bases lay outside the gene matches. CDR3 DNA sequence: TGTGCCAGCAGTGAAGCTTCCGGTATATGGCTAGCGGGAGATGGAGGGGAGCTGTTTTTT. Translating gives CASSEASGIWLAGDGGELFF.